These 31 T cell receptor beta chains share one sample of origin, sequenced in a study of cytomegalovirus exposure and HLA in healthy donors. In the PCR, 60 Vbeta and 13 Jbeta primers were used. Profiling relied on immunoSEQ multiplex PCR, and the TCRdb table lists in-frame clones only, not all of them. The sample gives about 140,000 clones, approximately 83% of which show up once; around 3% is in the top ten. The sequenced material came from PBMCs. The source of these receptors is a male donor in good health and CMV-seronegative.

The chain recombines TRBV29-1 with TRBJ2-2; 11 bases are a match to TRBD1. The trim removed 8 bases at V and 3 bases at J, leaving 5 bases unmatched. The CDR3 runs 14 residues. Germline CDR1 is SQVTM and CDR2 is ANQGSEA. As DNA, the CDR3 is TGCAGCATCCGGACAGGGGGCCACACCGGGGAGCTGTTTTTT. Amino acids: CSIRTGGHTGELFF.

The CDR3 sequence: CASSPARAEGSPLHF. The CDR3 DNA sequence: TGTGCCAGCAGCCCGGCTCGGGCCGAGGGTTCACCCCTCCACTTT. The rearrangement links TRBV6-6 to TRBJ1-6; no reliable D call. Trimming removed 6 bases at V and 9 bases at J, with 18 bases between. This CDR3 is 15 amino acids long. Germline V gene lookup returns CDR1 MNHNY and CDR2 SVGAGI (reference sequence).

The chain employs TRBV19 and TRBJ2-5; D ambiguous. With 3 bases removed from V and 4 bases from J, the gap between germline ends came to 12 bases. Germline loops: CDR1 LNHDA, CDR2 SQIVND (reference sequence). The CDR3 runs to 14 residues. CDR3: CASSIPSRPETQYF. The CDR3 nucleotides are TGTGCCAGTAGTATCCCCAGCAGGCCAGAGACCCAGTACTTC.

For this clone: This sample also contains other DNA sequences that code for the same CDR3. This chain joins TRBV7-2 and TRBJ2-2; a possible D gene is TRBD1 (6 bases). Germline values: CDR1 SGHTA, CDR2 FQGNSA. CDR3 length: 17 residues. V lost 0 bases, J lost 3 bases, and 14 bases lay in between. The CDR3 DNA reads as TGTGCCAGCAGCTTAGCCCGGGACACACCATACACCGGGGAGCTGTTTTTT. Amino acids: CASSLARDTPYTGELFF.

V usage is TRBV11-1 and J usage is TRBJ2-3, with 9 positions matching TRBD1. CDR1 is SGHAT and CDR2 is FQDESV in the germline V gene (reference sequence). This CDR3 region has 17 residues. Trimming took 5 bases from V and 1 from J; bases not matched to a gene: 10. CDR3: CASSQVTGGEGTDTQYF. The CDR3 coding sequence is TGTGCCAGCAGCCAAGTTACAGGGGGCGAGGGCACAGATACGCAGTATTTT.

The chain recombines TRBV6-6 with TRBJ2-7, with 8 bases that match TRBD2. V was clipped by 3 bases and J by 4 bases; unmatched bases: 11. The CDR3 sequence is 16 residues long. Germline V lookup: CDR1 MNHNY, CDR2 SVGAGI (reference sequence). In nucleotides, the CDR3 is TGTGCCAGCAGTTATCCTGGTCGGGGGGGGGATTACGAGCAGTACTTC. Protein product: CASSYPGRGGDYEQYF.

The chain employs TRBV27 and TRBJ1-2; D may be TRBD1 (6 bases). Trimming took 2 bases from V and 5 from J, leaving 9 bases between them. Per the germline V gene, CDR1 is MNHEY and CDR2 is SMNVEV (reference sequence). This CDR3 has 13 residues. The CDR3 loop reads CASSLQQGYGYTF. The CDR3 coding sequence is TGTGCCAGCAGTTTACAACAGGGTTATGGCTACACCTTC.

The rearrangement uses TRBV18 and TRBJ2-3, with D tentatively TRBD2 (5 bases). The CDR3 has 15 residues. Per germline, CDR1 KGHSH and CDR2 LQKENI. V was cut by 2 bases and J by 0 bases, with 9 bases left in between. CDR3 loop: CASSPDYLSTDTQYF. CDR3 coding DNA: TGTGCCAGCTCACCAGACTACCTTAGCACAGATACGCAGTATTTT.

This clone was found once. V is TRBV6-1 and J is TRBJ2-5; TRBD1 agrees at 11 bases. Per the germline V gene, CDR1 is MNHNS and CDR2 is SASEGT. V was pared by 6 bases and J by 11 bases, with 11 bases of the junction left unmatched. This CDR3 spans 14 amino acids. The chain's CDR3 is CASRTDRGHSEQYF. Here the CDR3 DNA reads TGTGCCAGCAGGACGGACAGGGGGCACTCGGAGCAGTACTTC.

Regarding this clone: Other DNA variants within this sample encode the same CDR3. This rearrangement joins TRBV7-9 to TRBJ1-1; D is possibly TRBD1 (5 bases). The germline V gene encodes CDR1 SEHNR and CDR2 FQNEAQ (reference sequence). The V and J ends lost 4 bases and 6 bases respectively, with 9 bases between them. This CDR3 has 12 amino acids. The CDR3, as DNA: TGTGCCAGCAGCTCCCAGGGTGCTGAAGCTTTCTTT. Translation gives CASSSQGAEAFF.

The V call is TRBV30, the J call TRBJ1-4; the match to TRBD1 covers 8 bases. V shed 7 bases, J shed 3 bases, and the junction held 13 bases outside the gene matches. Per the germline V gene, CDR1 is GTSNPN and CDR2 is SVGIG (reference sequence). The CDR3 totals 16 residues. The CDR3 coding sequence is TGTGCCTCCCGGGGCAGGGGGCAGGCGGCTAATGAAAAACTGTTTTTT. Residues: CASRGRGQAANEKLFF.

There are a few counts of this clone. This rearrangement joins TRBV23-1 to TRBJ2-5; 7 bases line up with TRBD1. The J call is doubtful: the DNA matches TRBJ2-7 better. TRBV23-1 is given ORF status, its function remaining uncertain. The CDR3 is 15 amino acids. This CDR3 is CASSCHGTAVYEQYF. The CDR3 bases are TGCGCCAGCAGTTGCCACGGGACAGCTGTTTACGAGCAGTACTTC.

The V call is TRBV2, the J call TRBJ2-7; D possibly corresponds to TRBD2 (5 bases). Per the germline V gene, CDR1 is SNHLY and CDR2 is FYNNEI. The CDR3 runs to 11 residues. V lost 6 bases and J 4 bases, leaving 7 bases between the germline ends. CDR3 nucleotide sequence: TGTGCCAGCAGAGAGGGATACGAGCAGTACTTC. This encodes CASREGYEQYF.

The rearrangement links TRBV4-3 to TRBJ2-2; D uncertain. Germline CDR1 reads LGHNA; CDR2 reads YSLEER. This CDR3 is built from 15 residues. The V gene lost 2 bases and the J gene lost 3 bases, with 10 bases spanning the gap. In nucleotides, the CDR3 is TGCGCCAGCAGCCAATGGCGAGGCCACACCGGGGAGCTGTTTTTT. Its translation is CASSQWRGHTGELFF.

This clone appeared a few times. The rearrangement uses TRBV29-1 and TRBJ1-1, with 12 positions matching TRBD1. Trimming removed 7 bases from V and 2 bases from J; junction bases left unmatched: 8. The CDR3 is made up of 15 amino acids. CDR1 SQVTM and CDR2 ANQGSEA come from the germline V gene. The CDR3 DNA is TGCAGCGCCTCACGTGGGACAGGGGGCAACACTGAAGCTTTCTTT. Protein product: CSASRGTGGNTEAFF.

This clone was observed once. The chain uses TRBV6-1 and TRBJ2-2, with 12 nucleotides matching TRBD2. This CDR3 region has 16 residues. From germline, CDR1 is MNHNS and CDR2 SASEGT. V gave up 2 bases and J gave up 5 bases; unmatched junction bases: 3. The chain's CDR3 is CASSEFGTSGTGELFF. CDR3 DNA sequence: TGTGCCAGCAGTGAATTTGGGACTAGCGGGACCGGGGAGCTGTTTTTT.

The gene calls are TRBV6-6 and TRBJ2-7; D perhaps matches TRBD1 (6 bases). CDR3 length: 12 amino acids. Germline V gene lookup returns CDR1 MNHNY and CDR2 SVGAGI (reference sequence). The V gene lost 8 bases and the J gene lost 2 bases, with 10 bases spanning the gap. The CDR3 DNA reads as TGTGCCAGCCAGGGGCTGGCCTACGAGCAGTACTTC. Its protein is CASQGLAYEQYF.

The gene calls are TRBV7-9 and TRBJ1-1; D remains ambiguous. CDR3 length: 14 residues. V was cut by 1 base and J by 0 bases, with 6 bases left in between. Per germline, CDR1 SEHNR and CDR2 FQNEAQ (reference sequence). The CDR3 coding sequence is TGTGCCAGCAGCTTAGGAGCTATGAACACTGAAGCTTTCTTT. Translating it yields CASSLGAMNTEAFF.

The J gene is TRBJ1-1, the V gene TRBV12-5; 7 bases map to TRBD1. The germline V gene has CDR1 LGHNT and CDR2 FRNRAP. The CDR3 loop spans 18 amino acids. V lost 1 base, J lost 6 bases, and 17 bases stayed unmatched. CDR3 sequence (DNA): TGTGCTAGTGGTTTGGAGATCTTGCTCGGCAGGGGGGCAGCTGAAGCTTTCTTT. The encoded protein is CASGLEILLGRGAAEAFF.

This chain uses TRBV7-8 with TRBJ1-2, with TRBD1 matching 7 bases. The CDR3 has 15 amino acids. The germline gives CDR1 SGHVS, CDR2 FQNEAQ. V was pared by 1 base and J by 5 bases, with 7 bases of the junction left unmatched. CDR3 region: CASSLVLSGGYGYTF. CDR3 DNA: TGTGCCAGCAGCTTAGTTCTTTCAGGGGGATATGGCTACACCTTC.

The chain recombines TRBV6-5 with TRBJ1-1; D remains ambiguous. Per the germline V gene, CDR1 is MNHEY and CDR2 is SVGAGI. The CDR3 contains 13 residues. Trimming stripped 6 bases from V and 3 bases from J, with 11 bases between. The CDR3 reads CASSFEGYTEAFF. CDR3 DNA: TGTGCCAGCAGCTTCGAGGGCTACACTGAAGCTTTCTTT.

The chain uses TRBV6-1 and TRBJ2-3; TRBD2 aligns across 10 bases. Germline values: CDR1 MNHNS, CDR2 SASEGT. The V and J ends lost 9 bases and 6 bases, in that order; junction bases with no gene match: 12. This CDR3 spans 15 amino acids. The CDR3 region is CARQSGRGFSDTQYF. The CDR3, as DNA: TGTGCCAGACAGAGCGGGAGGGGGTTTAGTGATACGCAGTATTTT.

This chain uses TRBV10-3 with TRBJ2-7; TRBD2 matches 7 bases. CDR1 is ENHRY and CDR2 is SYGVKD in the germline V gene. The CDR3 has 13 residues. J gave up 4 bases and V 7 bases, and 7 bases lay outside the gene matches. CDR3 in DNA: TGTGCCATCACGTCTGGGCGGGGGTACGAGCAGTACTTC. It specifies CAITSGRGYEQYF.

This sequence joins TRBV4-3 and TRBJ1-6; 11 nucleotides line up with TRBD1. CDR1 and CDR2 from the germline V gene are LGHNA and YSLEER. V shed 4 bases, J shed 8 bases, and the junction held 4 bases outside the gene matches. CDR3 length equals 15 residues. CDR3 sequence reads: CASSLGGQGDSPLHF. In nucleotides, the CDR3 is TGCGCCAGCAGCCTCGGGGGACAGGGGGATTCACCCCTCCACTTT.

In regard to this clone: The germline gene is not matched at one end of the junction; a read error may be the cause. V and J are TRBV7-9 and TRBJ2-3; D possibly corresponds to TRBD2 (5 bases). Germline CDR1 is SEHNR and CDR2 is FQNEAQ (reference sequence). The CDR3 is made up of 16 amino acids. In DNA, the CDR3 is TGTTCCAGCAGCCCCCTGGACGCCGTCGAGGGAGATACGCAGTATTTT. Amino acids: CSSSPLDAVEGDTQYF.

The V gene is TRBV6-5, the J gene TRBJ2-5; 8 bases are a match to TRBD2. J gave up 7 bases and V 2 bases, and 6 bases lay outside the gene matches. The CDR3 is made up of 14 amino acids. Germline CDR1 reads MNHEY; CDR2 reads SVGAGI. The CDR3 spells CASSYAGGGGTQYF. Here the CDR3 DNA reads TGTGCCAGCAGTTACGCCGGGGGGGGCGGGACCCAGTACTTC.

This CDR3 is CASSDEGGAYNEQFF. The CDR3 bases are TGTGCCAGCAGTGATGAGGGAGGCGCCTACAATGAGCAGTTCTTC. The chain has TRBV2 and TRBJ2-1, with D possibly TRBD2 on 6 matching bases. Germline V gene lookup returns CDR1 SNHLY and CDR2 FYNNEI. CDR3 length: 15 residues. V was shortened by 3 bases and J by 2 bases, with 11 bases between the two germline ends. Full variable domain (missing parts from reference TRBV2 and TRBJ2-1): EPEVTQTPSHQVTQMGQEVILRCVPISNHLYFYWYRQILGQKVEFLVSFYNNEISEKSEIFDDQFSVERPDGSNFTLKIRSTKLEDSAMYFCASSDEGGAYNEQFFGPGTRLTVL.

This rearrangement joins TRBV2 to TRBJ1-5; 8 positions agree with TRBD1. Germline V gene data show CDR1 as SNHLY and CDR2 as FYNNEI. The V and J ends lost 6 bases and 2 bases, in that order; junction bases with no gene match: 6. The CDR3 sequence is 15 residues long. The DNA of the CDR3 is TGTGCCAGCAGGATGACAGGGGTGCGCAATCAGCCCCAGCATTTT. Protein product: CASRMTGVRNQPQHF.

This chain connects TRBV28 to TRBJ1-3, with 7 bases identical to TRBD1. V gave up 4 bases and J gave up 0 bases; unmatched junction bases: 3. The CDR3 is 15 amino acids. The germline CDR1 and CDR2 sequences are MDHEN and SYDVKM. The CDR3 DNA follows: TGTGCCAGCAGTTACGGGACAGCCTCTGGAAACACCATATATTTT. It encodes CASSYGTASGNTIYF.

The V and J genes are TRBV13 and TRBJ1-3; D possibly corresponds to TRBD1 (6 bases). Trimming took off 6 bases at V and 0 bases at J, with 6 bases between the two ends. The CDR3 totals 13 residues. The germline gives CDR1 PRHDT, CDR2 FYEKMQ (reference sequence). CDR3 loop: CASRDSSGNTIYF. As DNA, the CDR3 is TGTGCCAGCAGGGACAGCTCTGGAAACACCATATATTTT.

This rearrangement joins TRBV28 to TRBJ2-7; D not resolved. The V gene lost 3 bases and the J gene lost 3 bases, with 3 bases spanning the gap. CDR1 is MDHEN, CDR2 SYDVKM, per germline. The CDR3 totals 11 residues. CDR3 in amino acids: CASSFSYEQYF. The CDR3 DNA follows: TGTGCCAGCAGTTTTAGCTACGAGCAGTACTTC.